The following is a T cell receptor (beta chain) sequence with its context. Its antigen target is currently unknown. No per-base quality is available; no much larger clone lies one base away. TCRbeta CDR3 regions were amplified from genomic DNA by means of the immunoSEQ Assay, a bias-controlled multiplex PCR. The original pipeline was this. Within the assay, amplification of reference gene primers was used to estimate how many nucleated cells each sample contained. Sequence reads were collapsed and filtered to measure the absolute abundance of every unique TCRbeta CDR3 rearrangement. For each sample, productive Simpson clonality was calculated by taking the square root of Simpson's diversity index across productive rearrangements. TCRdb mirrors the immuneACCESS table, restricted to in-frame sequences. Some clones are absent from its copies; in checked studies, under half trace to an unresolved V gene, and the reason for the others is unknown. Clonal size and the V and J genes are those of that table, whereas D and trimming came from the DNA. Recorded for this sample are 130,000 to 150,000 clones; roughly nine tenths of them occurred a single time. The ten largest make up around 1.5% of the sample.

This sample is part of a study of blood T cell repertoires in COVID-19 (dated by TCRdb to the early 2020s). Regarding the study in general: Samples from collaborators originated in the United States, Italy and Spain and spanned both the acute and convalescent phases of COVID-19. The repertoires were released in a freely available public database meant as a resource for research on the immune response to SARS-CoV-2. Where HLA class I and class II types were available, the types were taken from metadata supplied by the sample provider, not from assay-based typing. The samples were drawn from the first 160 participants of the ongoing ImmuneRACE study and from some 1,300 subjects provided by 6 global collaborators. The prospective study material was composed of cDNA or gDNA derived from T cells, B-cell-depleted T cells, or PBMCs. Nearly every sample came with metadata listing a de-identified subject ID, COVID-19 status, age in years and sex. The dataset comprised deeply sampled blood TCRbeta repertoires from subjects exposed to, actively infected with, or recovered from COVID-19. Study-wide findings and limitations: The amount of clinical and demographic metadata varied by source and participant and was provided uncurated.

V loses 2 bases, J loses 1 base, and the germline ends lie 14 bases apart. CDR1 and CDR2 (MNHEY, SVGAGI) derive from the germline V gene. Taken from cysteine to phenylalanine, the CDR3 has 16 residues. This entry keeps only the CDR3 DNA: 48 bases, framed from base 1. Whole blood was collected in K2EDTA tubes by collaborating institutions according to the institutions' own protocols. For TCRbeta analysis, collaborators shipped samples as frozen whole blood, isolated PBMCs, or DNA extracted from either of those sample types. The V and J genes are TRBV6-5 and TRBJ1-1, and the D gene may be TRBD1, 5 bases matching. Sample: peripheral blood. The receptor's source is a human donor in a cohort sampled during active COVID-19. CDR3 sequence: CASSYGPGGKNTEAFF. The DNA is as follows: TGTGCCAGCAGTTACGGGCCGGGGGGGAAGAACACTGAAGCTTTCTTT.